This paragraph reports one TCR beta chain. Its antigen is as yet unknown. The source of the sample is a study of lymphopenia after photon versus proton radiotherapy. Germline values: CDR1 LGHNA, CDR2 YNFKEQ. The CDR3 contains 15 residues. J gave up 2 bases and V 4 bases, and 6 bases lay outside the gene matches. Study-wide points: Only patients who died were analyzed for survival; proton advantage is unproven. Oligoclonal CD8+ Temra expansion after nadir drove photon patients' diversity drop. Proton therapy kept repertoires fairly stable, unlike photons, which gained effector/memory cells. Post-nadir TCR diversity decline inversely tracked overall survival among those who died.

Measured with immunoSEQ multiplex PCR; TCRdb has only the in-frame clones, and not every one. The sample carries about 160,000 clones, 75% to 90% recorded once. The sequenced sample was peripheral blood, obtained from a patient treated with photon-based radiotherapy. The chain has TRBV4-2 and TRBJ2-7; the match to TRBD1 covers 9 bases. This clonotype was sampled from a man over 45 with gastric cancer. CDR3 protein: CASSPGTGLAYEQYF. Here the CDR3 DNA reads TGTGCCAGCAGCCCCGGGACAGGGCTAGCCTACGAGCAGTACTTC.